The rows below give T cell receptor beta chains drawn from one sample of a study of shared clonotypes between healthy human individuals. Sequenced by immunoSEQ multiplex PCR; TCRdb stores in-frame clones only, minus some. The sample shows 2 million to 2.5 million clones, roughly 93% of them seen only once. What was sequenced was naive CD4+ T cells from PBMCs. These TCRs come from a man aged 18 to 30 in good health. Some clones in this sample may be carry-over from other donors' samples. Each CDR3 is given with its conserved first and last residue. D genes are given only for firm matches. Rows give clone size only sometimes, using once, few, many, or a class for an expanded clone.

TRBD2 TRBJ2-4 . TRBV27 TGTGCCAGCAGCTCCAAGACGGGACTAGCGGGATGGGCCAAAAACATTCAGTACTTC CASSSKTGLAGWAKNIQYF
. TRBJ2-1 . TRBV9 TGTGCCAGCAGCCCGACCGGGATTCCCTACAATGAGCAGTTCTTC CASSPTGIPYNEQFF
. TRBJ1-4 few TRBV9 TGTGCCAGCAGCGTCAACCGGGACGGGGGAGATGAAAAACTGTTTTTT CASSVNRDGGDEKLFF
TRBD2 TRBJ2-2 . TRBV4-1 TGCGCCAGCAGCCAAGTGGGGAGGGGATACACCGGGGAGCTGTTTTTT CASSQVGRGYTGELFF
. TRBJ2-7 . TRBV2 TGTGCCAGCAGTACTAAGGGTTACGAGCAGTACTTC CASSTKGYEQYF
. TRBJ2-1 . TRBV27 TGTGCCAGCAGGCCTAGCCTTCGGGGGCCCTACAATGAGCAGTTCTTC CASRPSLRGPYNEQFF
TRBD2 TRBJ2-5 once TRBV9 TGTGCCAGCAGCCCCGGGGGGCAAGAGACCCAGTACTTC CASSPGGQETQYF
TRBD2 TRBJ2-3 . TRBV25-1 TGTGCCAGCAGTGCTCTCGGGAGGACCAACACAGATACGCAGTATTTT CASSALGRTNTDTQYF
. TRBJ1-3 . TRBV28 TGTGCCAGCAGTTCCTCGGGCTTTGGAAACACCATATATTTT CASSSSGFGNTIYF
. TRBJ2-4 . TRBV7-3 TGTGCCAGCAGCTCAACTGCCGGGCTAGAAGGTGGGAGGGCCAAAAACATTCAGTACTTC CASSSTAGLEGGRAKNIQYF
. TRBJ1-3 . TRBV28 TGTGCCAGCAGTTCCCTCGGCAGAGATGGAAACACCATATATTTT CASSSLGRDGNTIYF
TRBD1 TRBJ1-4 . TRBV5-1 TGCGCCAGCAGCTTGGGATCACGACAGGGTGGCACTAATGAAAAACTGTTTTTT CASSLGSRQGGTNEKLFF
. TRBJ1-6 . TRBV15 TGTGCCTCCGGGAGGGGCGGTAATTCACCCCTCCACTTT CASGRGGNSPLHF
. TRBJ2-5 . TRBV30 TGTGCCTGGAGCGTAACGGGAGAGACCCAGTACTTC CAWSVTGETQYF
TRBD2 TRBJ2-7 . TRBV7-2 TGTGCCAGCAGCACAAGACAAATGACTAGCGGGAGAGGGGACGAGCAGTACTTC CASSTRQMTSGRGDEQYF
. TRBJ1-2 once TRBV28 TGTGCCAGCACCCTTAGGGGTCGTGGCTACACCTTC CASTLRGRGYTF
. TRBJ1-1 . TRBV6-1 TGTGCCAGCAGTGAAGGGGGGACGCGGTACACTGAAGCTTTCTTT CASSEGGTRYTEAFF
TRBD2 TRBJ2-1 once TRBV30 TGTGCCTGGAGTGTACCAAGACGCGGGGGGTACAATGAGCAGTTCTTC CAWSVPRRGGYNEQFF
TRBD1 TRBJ1-5 . TRBV29-1 TGCAGCGTGGCGACAGGGTCTTATAGCAATCAGCCCCAGCATTTT CSVATGSYSNQPQHF
TRBD2 TRBJ2-1 . TRBV4-1 TGCGCCAGCAGCCAAGGCCTAGCGGGAGGGATAATGTACAATGAGCAGTTCTTC CASSQGLAGGIMYNEQFF
. TRBJ2-7 . TRBV11-1 TGTGCCAGCAGCTTAGTACGGGGGGCCCGGGGGGAGCAGTACTTC CASSLVRGARGEQYF
. TRBJ2-7 . TRBV5-6 TGTGCCAGCAGCTTGGGAACGGGCGCCTACGAGCAGTACTTC CASSLGTGAYEQYF
TRBD1 TRBJ2-6 . TRBV10-3 TGTGCCATCTCGGATTCTGGGACAGGGAGCGAGCCTGGGGCCAACGTCCTGACTTTC CAISDSGTGSEPGANVLTF
. TRBJ2-5 . TRBV11-2 TGTGCCAGCAGCTTCGGGACGTACCAAGAGACCCAGTACTTC CASSFGTYQETQYF
. TRBJ1-2 . TRBV4-2 TGTGCCAGCAGCCCGGACAGTCTGGGCTACACCTTC CASSPDSLGYTF
. TRBJ1-1 . TRBV5-1 TGCGCCAGCAGCCCGGGGGCCGGACGCACTGAAGCTTTCTTT CASSPGAGRTEAFF
. TRBJ1-2 . TRBV4-1 TGCGCCAGCAGCCTCCTCCCGGCCCCGGGGGGATACGGCTACACCTTC CASSLLPAPGGYGYTF
. TRBJ2-7 . TRBV6-5 TGTGCCATCAGTGACAGCTACGAGCAGTACTTC CAISDSYEQYF
. TRBJ1-2 . TRBV28 TGTGCCAGCAGTCCGGACGGCTCTCACTATGGCTACACCTTC CASSPDGSHYGYTF
TRBD1 TRBJ1-1 . TRBV5-4 TGTGCCAGCAGCTTCAGGGGGCGGGGGGAAGCTTTCTTT CASSFRGRGEAFF
TRBD2 TRBJ2-1 once TRBV7-8 TGTGCCAGCCGGATTAGACCCGCGGCTAGCGGGAGGCCCGTCGTGGAGCAGTTCTTC CASRIRPAASGRPVVEQFF
. TRBJ2-5 . TRBV7-9 TGTGCCAGCAGCTTAGCTTCAGGGGTAGAGACCCAGTACTTC CASSLASGVETQYF
TRBD2 TRBJ2-1 . TRBV5-1 TGCGCCAGCAGCTTGGCATTAGCGGGAGGTTTGGTCAAAAACAATGAGCAGTTCTTC CASSLALAGGLVKNNEQFF
TRBD1 TRBJ1-2 . TRBV28 TGTGCCAGCAGTTTTTGGGGACAGACTGAGGGCTACACCTTC CASSFWGQTEGYTF
. TRBJ2-7 . TRBV5-1 TGCGCCAGCAGCATGGGTATGGGGCCCTACGAGCAGTACTTC CASSMGMGPYEQYF
. TRBJ1-1 . TRBV5-4 TGTGCCAGCAGCTTTAAGGGGGGAACTGAAGCTTTCTTT CASSFKGGTEAFF
TRBD1 TRBJ1-1 . TRBV5-4 TGTGCCAGCAAGAAAGGGACAGGGTTCATGAACACTGAAGCTTTCTTT CASKKGTGFMNTEAFF
TRBD1 TRBJ1-5 . TRBV25-1 TGTGCCAGCTCTACACTCATAGGGACAGGGAGTAATCAGCCCCAGCATTTT CASSTLIGTGSNQPQHF